These 17 T cell receptor beta chains originate from one sample sequenced in a study of shared clonotypes between healthy human individuals. The data were produced by immunoSEQ multiplex PCR, yet TCRdb's version contains in-frame clones alone and is incomplete. This sample carries about 520,000 clones, roughly 95% of them seen once, and the ten largest clones take about 0.06%. The sample comprised naive CD4+ T cells sorted from blood. Subset described: CD45RA+ positively selected. The receptors originated from a woman in her 30s in good health.

The chain carries TRBV28 and TRBJ2-2; the D gene is possibly TRBD2 (5 bases). V lost 5 bases and J lost 6, with 19 bases in between. The CDR3 length is 16 residues. Germline-derived CDR1 and CDR2 are MDHEN and SYDVKM. Here the CDR3 reads CASSPLSGGWAGELFF. CDR3 bases: TGTGCCAGCAGTCCTCTCTCCGGAGGATGGGCCGGGGAGCTGTTTTTT.

This rearrangement joins TRBV6-6 to TRBJ2-7, with D possibly TRBD1 on 6 matching bases. Germline V gene sequence: CDR1 MNHNY, CDR2 SVGAGI (reference sequence). The CDR3 totals 16 residues. The germline V and J ends were trimmed by 0 bases and 4 bases, with 16 bases remaining between them. The CDR3 sequence is CASSYSIRAGDYEQYF. The CDR3 nucleotides are TGTGCCAGCAGTTACTCGATCCGGGCAGGGGATTACGAGCAGTACTTC.

The genes are TRBV30 and TRBJ1-5, with 9 bases lining up with TRBD1. J gave up 5 bases and V 3 bases, and 14 bases lay outside the gene matches. Germline lookup yields CDR1 GTSNPN and CDR2 SVGIG (reference sequence). The CDR3 sequence is 17 residues long. In DNA, the CDR3 is TGTGCCTGGAGCCAACCGTGGGGGACAGGGAGGGATCAGCCCCAGCATTTT. Translating gives CAWSQPWGTGRDQPQHF.

Here the CDR3 reads CASSPIRWDGYTF. The CDR3 region has the DNA TGTGCCAGCAGCCCGATCCGGTGGGACGGCTACACCTTC. This chain joins TRBV7-9 and TRBJ1-2; maybe TRBD1 (5 bases). V lost 5 bases and J 8 bases, leaving 15 bases between the germline ends. The CDR3 consists of 13 residues. Germline V CDR1 and CDR2: SEHNR, FQNEAQ (reference sequence).

In DNA form, the CDR3 reads TGTGCCAGTAGAGGAAGCGGGGGCACAGATACGCAGTATTTT. It codes for CASRGSGGTDTQYF. This chain joins TRBV6-5 and TRBJ2-3, with 7 bases identical to TRBD2. V dropped 9 bases and J dropped 1; count of bases not matched to a gene: 7. Germline V CDR1 and CDR2: MNHEY, SVGAGI. The CDR3 covers 14 residues.

The sample holds one count of this clone. This chain uses TRBV5-4 with TRBJ2-4, with D possibly TRBD2 on 6 matching bases. Germline V lookup: CDR1 SGHNT, CDR2 YYREEE (reference sequence). With 4 bases removed from V and 8 bases from J, the gap between germline ends came to 19 bases. The CDR3 totals 15 residues. The CDR3 bases are TGTGCCAGCAGCCGGGACTCCCACTTACAGGACATTCAGTACTTC. As protein: CASSRDSHLQDIQYF.

V is TRBV18 and J is TRBJ1-4, with 8 nucleotides matching TRBD1. The CDR3 totals 14 residues. CDR1 is KGHSH and CDR2 is LQKENI in the germline V gene. V gave up 3 bases and J gave up 8 bases; unmatched junction bases: 5. DNA of the CDR3: TGTGCCAGCTCACCCCAGGGGGCGGTAGAAAAACTGTTTTTT. Translating it yields CASSPQGAVEKLFF.

This chain connects TRBV27 to TRBJ1-4; 9 nucleotides match TRBD1. The V segment lost 6 bases and the J segment 8 bases; nucleotides outside the gene matches: 13. CDR1 is MNHEY, CDR2 SMNVEV, per germline (reference sequence). This CDR3 is built from 16 residues. This chain's CDR3 is CASSHHTGTGKEKLFF. The CDR3 DNA is TGTGCCAGCAGCCACCACACCGGGACAGGGAAGGAAAAACTGTTTTTT.

The V gene is TRBV28, the J gene TRBJ1-1; 7 bases align to TRBD1. With 9 bases clipped from V and 11 bases from J, the junction kept 12 bases outside the gene matches. CDR1 is MDHEN, CDR2 SYDVKM, per germline. This CDR3 comprises 12 residues. Here the CDR3 reads CASWDSLFGAFF. CDR3 nucleotides: TGTGCCAGTTGGGACAGCCTTTTCGGGGCTTTCTTT.

This clone is a singleton in its sample. The gene calls are TRBV11-3 and TRBJ2-3; 13 bases agree with TRBD2. The CDR3 is 16 amino acids. Germline trimming cut 3 bases from V and 2 bases from J; bases unmatched to any gene: 2. The V gene's germline CDR1 is SGHNT and CDR2 YENEEA. CDR3 in DNA: TGTGCCAGCAGCTTGGGGACTAGCGGGACCACAGATACGCAGTATTTT. It codes for CASSLGTSGTTDTQYF. Based on the CDR3 plus reference TRBV11-3 and TRBJ2-3, the full variable domain is EAGVVQSPRYKIIEKKQPVAFWCNPISGHNTLYWYLQNLGQGPELLIRYENEEAVDDSQLPKDRFSAERLKGVDSTLKIQPAELGDSAVYLCASSLGTSGTTDTQYFGPGTRLTVL.

The genes are TRBV5-1 and TRBJ1-1; 7 bases are shared with TRBD1. In germline, CDR1 is SGHRS, CDR2 YFSETQ. V lost 0 bases, J lost 0 bases, and 5 bases stayed unmatched. The CDR3 spans 16 residues. The CDR3 protein is CASSLGTGWMNTEAFF. The DNA of the CDR3 is TGCGCCAGCAGCTTGGGGACAGGCTGGATGAACACTGAAGCTTTCTTT.

V is TRBV28 and J is TRBJ2-1, with D perhaps being TRBD1 or TRBD2 (5 bases each). The germline V and J ends were trimmed by 4 bases and 8 bases, with 15 bases remaining between them. The V gene's germline CDR1 is MDHEN and CDR2 SYDVKM. The CDR3 runs 14 residues. CDR3 residues: CASSSPQGDDEQFF. The DNA for the CDR3 is TGTGCCAGCAGTTCGCCCCAAGGGGACGATGAGCAGTTCTTC.

The rearrangement joins TRBV6-4 to TRBJ1-6; 8 bases are shared with TRBD1. CDR3 length: 15 amino acids. In germline, CDR1 is MRHNA, CDR2 SNTAGT. The junction had 8 bases not matched to a gene; V was cut back by 5 bases and J by 8 bases. The CDR3 DNA follows: TGTGCCAGCAGTCTGACAGGGGAGAGGGATTCACCCCTCCACTTT. Its translation: CASSLTGERDSPLHF.

The V gene is TRBV7-9, the J gene TRBJ2-5; the D gene could be TRBD1 or TRBD2 (5 bases each). V was pared by 5 bases and J by 5 bases, with 24 bases between. Looked up from germline, CDR1 is SEHNR and CDR2 is FQNEAQ (reference sequence). The CDR3 covers 17 residues. The CDR3: CASSQALAGSPGETQYF. Here the CDR3 DNA reads TGTGCCAGCAGCCAAGCCTTGGCAGGGAGTCCGGGGGAGACCCAGTACTTC.

This clone was seen once. This sample also contains other DNA sequences that code for the same CDR3. The gene calls are TRBV28 and TRBJ2-5; perhaps D is TRBD1 or TRBD2 (5 bases each). Germline V gene lookup returns CDR1 MDHEN and CDR2 SYDVKM. The CDR3 runs to 13 residues. The V end lost 6 bases, the J end lost 1 base, and 9 bases lay between the germline ends. The DNA of the CDR3 is TGTGCCAGCAGCCCCGGGACCCAAGAGACCCAGTACTTC. Translation gives CASSPGTQETQYF.

The chain combines TRBV11-2 with TRBJ2-1, with TRBD2 as a possible D gene (6 bases). CDR1 is SGHAT and CDR2 is FQNNGV in the germline V gene. Trimming removed 0 bases at V and 5 bases at J, with 11 bases between. CDR3 size: 15 residues. The CDR3 loop is CASSLDTGTHNEQFF. The CDR3 DNA reads TGTGCCAGCAGCTTAGATACCGGGACTCACAATGAGCAGTTCTTC.

The chain employs TRBV30 and TRBJ2-7; a weak D match, TRBD1 (7 bases). Germline V gene data show CDR1 as GTSNPN and CDR2 as SVGIG (reference sequence). V was pared by 4 bases and J by 4 bases, with 35 bases between. CDR3 length: 20 amino acids. In nucleotides, the CDR3 is TGTGCCTGGACAAACCCATTTGGGGGGACAGAACTTTCCCCTACTTACGAGCAGTACTTC. Amino acid sequence: CAWTNPFGGTELSPTYEQYF.